This section outlines one T cell receptor (beta chain) sequence together with its context. These data originate in a study of blood T cell repertoires in COVID-19. Study information: Sample material is recorded as cDNA or gDNA derived from T cells, B-cell-depleted T cells, or PBMCs.

Original methodology: Reference gene primers were amplified, and this amplification served to estimate nucleated cell counts. Profiled with immunoSEQ multiplex PCR; TCRdb holds only in-frame clones, not every one. Clonal size and the V and J genes are those of that table, whereas D and trimming came from the DNA. The sample consists of some 120,000 clones, 60% to 80% of them appearing once. Sequencing used peripheral blood. This TCR was sampled from a human donor in a cohort sampled during active COVID-19.

The CDR3 here is CASSLPGQGTYEQYF. The CDR3 nucleotides read TGTGCCAGCAGCTTACCCGGACAGGGTACCTACGAGCAGTACTTC. This chain connects TRBV11-1 to TRBJ2-7; the match to TRBD1 covers 8 bases. J lost 2 bases, V lost 2 bases, and 5 bases had no gene match. The CDR3 spans 15 residues. Per germline, CDR1 SGHAT and CDR2 FQDESV (reference sequence).